The 21 T cell receptor beta chains below come from one sample, sequenced in a study of blood T cells in healthy people across ages. The second PCR ran roughly 7 to 12 cycles with a sample-barcoded 5' primer and J-beta primers. Using its own MiXCR run on the 5' RACE reads, TCRdb lists one record per CDR3 protein. Here the sample spans over 950,000 distinct CDR3 sequences, around two fifths being singletons. Material for sequencing was blood. The receptors derive from a man aged 18 to 30 in good health.

This clonotype has only a few counts. The V and J genes are TRBV10-3 and TRBJ2-1, with D maybe TRBD2 (6 bases). Germline CDR1 reads ENHRY; CDR2 reads SYGVKD. The CDR3 is 14 residues long. Trimming took off 4 bases at V and 5 bases at J, with 12 bases between the two ends. In nucleotides, the CDR3 is TGTGCCATCAGTGGACCCGGGGGAGACAATGAGCAGTTCTTC. Residues: CAISGPGGDNEQFF.

The chain is built from TRBV6-2 or TRBV6-3 and TRBJ2-1, with 7 bases fitting TRBD2. The germline V gene encodes CDR1 MNHEY and CDR2 SVGEGT. After removal of 4 bases from V and 8 bases from J, the junction contained 14 bases not matched to a gene. This CDR3 has 16 amino acids. The CDR3 region is CASSSPGRAGLDEQFF. CDR3 sequence (DNA): TGTGCCAGCAGTTCCCCCGGCCGAGCGGGGCTCGATGAGCAGTTCTTC.

This clonotype was detected only a few times. The chain recombines TRBV25-1 with TRBJ2-5; D is unclear. The DNA end is a closer match to TRBJ2-7, so the J assignment may be wrong. Germline V gene data show CDR1 as MGHDK and CDR2 as SYGVNS. This CDR3 has 14 amino acids. The CDR3 DNA sequence: TGTGCCAGCAGTGAATTCACCAGAGCCCACGAGCAGTACTTC. Its translation is CASSEFTRAHEQYF.

In regard to this clonotype: At one boundary the junction diverges from the germline segment, which might be a read error. This sequence joins TRBV7-3 and TRBJ2-3; D perhaps matches TRBD2 (5 bases). Per germline, CDR1 SGHTA and CDR2 FQGTGA. There are 14 residues in the CDR3. CDR3 loop: CANSPGVVRDTQYF. In DNA, the CDR3 is TGTGCCAACAGCCCCGGGGTAGTTAGAGATACGCAGTATTTT.

This clonotype came up a few times. The chain combines TRBV6-2 or TRBV6-3 with TRBJ1-5; 10 bases are a match to TRBD1. J gave up 4 bases and V 2 bases, and 2 bases lay outside the gene matches. Germline lookup yields CDR1 MNHEY and CDR2 SVGEGT. The CDR3 is 15 residues long. CDR3: CASSYTDRGNQPQHF. DNA for the CDR3: TGTGCCAGCAGTTACACGGACAGGGGGAATCAGCCCCAGCATTTT.

V and J are TRBV25-1 and TRBJ2-3, with TRBD1 matching over 9 bases. CDR3 size: 15 residues. Germline CDR1 reads MGHDK; CDR2 reads SYGVNS. V lost 8 bases to trimming and J lost 7 bases; unmatched junction nucleotides: 13. The CDR3: CASAESTGTGNTQYF. The DNA of the CDR3 is TGTGCCAGCGCTGAATCAACCGGGACAGGGAATACGCAGTATTTT.

V is TRBV6-6 and J is TRBJ2-7, with D perhaps matching TRBD2 (6 bases). Gene TRBJ2-5 matches the end of the DNA better, so the J call may be wrong. Germline V lookup: CDR1 MNHNY, CDR2 SVGAGI (reference sequence). This CDR3 spans 13 amino acids. The CDR3: CASSDGGGETQYF. In nucleotides, the CDR3 is TGTGCCAGCAGTGACGGGGGAGGAGAGACCCAGTACTTC.

The gene calls are TRBV7-9 and TRBJ1-6; the D gene is possibly TRBD1 (6 bases). Between the trimmed V and J ends, which lost 5 bases and 7 bases, there was a span of 18 bases. The CDR3 is 16 residues long. Germline CDR1 and CDR2: SEHNR and FQNEAQ (reference sequence). The CDR3 DNA is TGTGCCAGCAGCCCCACAGGGAGAGCCGGGAATTCACCCCTCCACTTT. Translated, it gives CASSPTGRAGNSPLHF.

J is TRBJ1-5 and V is TRBV6-2 or TRBV6-3; D is uncertain. V was cut by 0 bases and J by 1 base, with 7 bases left in between. CDR1 is MNHEY and CDR2 is SVGEGT in the germline V gene. The CDR3 runs 15 residues. The CDR3 reads CASSYSGRSNQPQHF. The CDR3, as DNA: TGTGCCAGCAGTTACTCCGGTAGGAGCAATCAGCCCCAGCATTTT.

In this sample, this clonotype turned up many times. This sequence joins TRBV2 and TRBJ2-5; D unclear. CDR3 size: 14 residues. Germline assignment: CDR1 SNHLY and CDR2 FYNNEI. Trimming pared 7 bases from V and 1 base from J, leaving 13 bases between. The CDR3: CASKVEVSQETQYF. The CDR3 DNA reads as TGTGCCAGCAAGGTTGAGGTCAGCCAAGAGACCCAGTACTTC.

This sequence joins TRBV29-1 and TRBJ1-1, with 9 bases matching TRBD1. The J segment lost 3 bases and the V segment lost 3 bases, leaving 5 bases of the junction unmatched. The CDR3 length is 14 residues. Germline CDR1 SQVTM, CDR2 ANQGSEA. The CDR3 coding sequence is TGCAGCGTTGAGAGGGACAGGGCTTACACTGAAGCTTTCTTT. The encoded protein is CSVERDRAYTEAFF.

This clonotype was seen more than once but under ten times. The V gene is TRBV20-1, the J gene TRBJ2-1; D is ambiguous. The CDR3 covers 11 residues. Deletions cut 6 bases from V and 6 bases from J, with 9 bases between. Germline CDR1 reads DFQATT; CDR2 reads SNEGSKA (reference sequence). CDR3 sequence: CSAVVGNEQFF. The CDR3 nucleotides read TGCAGTGCCGTGGTAGGCAATGAGCAGTTCTTC.

This clonotype was counted a single time. The junction and the germline gene differ at one end; a read error may be behind it. CDR3 protein: CASRLTPLNTEAFF. CDR3 sequence (DNA): TGTGCCAGCAGATTAACCCCTTTGAACACTGAAGCTTTCTTT. This sequence joins TRBV7-3 and TRBJ1-1; D remains ambiguous. There are 14 residues in the CDR3. Germline V CDR1 and CDR2: SGHTA, FQGTGA.

The chain combines TRBV28 with TRBJ1-1; 7 bases line up with TRBD1. V was clipped by 4 bases and J by 2 bases; unmatched bases: 7. This CDR3 comprises 15 residues. Germline-derived CDR1 and CDR2 are MDHEN and SYDVKM. The CDR3 sequence is CASSSLGGDNTEAFF. DNA for the CDR3: TGTGCCAGCAGTTCCCTAGGGGGCGATAACACTGAAGCTTTCTTT.

This sequence joins TRBV29-1 and TRBJ2-1, with 8 nucleotides matching TRBD2. Germline V gene lookup returns CDR1 SQVTM and CDR2 ANQGSEA. J was trimmed by 5 bases and V by 6 bases; bases with no gene match: 9. This CDR3 comprises 14 residues. CDR3 sequence: CSVAGSGGNNEQFF. CDR3 sequence (DNA): TGCAGCGTGGCGGGAAGCGGGGGAAACAATGAGCAGTTCTTC.

This chain links TRBV9 with TRBJ1-2, with 8 bases lining up with TRBD1. From germline, CDR1 is SGDLS and CDR2 YYNGEE. This CDR3 has 13 residues. V trimming: 5 bases; J trimming: 4 bases; junction bases outside the gene matches: 4. CDR3 DNA: TGTGCCAGCAGAGGGGACAGGATCTATGGCTACACCTTC. Its translation is CASRGDRIYGYTF.

This chain uses TRBV7-8 with TRBJ2-3, with D perhaps matching TRBD1 (6 bases). With 6 bases removed from V and 3 bases from J, the gap between germline ends came to 19 bases. There are 16 residues in the CDR3. Germline CDR1 SGHVS, CDR2 FQNEAQ. The CDR3 nucleotides are TGTGCCAGCAGACAAACGCCTGGGGGCCAAACAGATACGCAGTATTTT. Residues: CASRQTPGGQTDTQYF.

The rearrangement links TRBV7-2 to TRBJ1-1, with D possibly being TRBD1 (5 bases). The CDR3 loop spans 14 amino acids. In germline, CDR1 is SGHTA, CDR2 FQGNSA. V gave up 1 base and J gave up 5 bases, with 11 bases separating them. CDR3 in DNA: TGTGCCAGCAGCTTAGGGGCAGGGAGGACTGAAGCTTTCTTT. Translating gives CASSLGAGRTEAFF.

The chain couples TRBV20-1 to TRBJ2-3, with 8 nucleotides matching TRBD1. Looked up from germline, CDR1 is DFQATT and CDR2 is SNEGSKA (reference sequence). V lost 6 bases to trimming and J lost 2 bases; unmatched junction nucleotides: 7. CDR3 length: 14 amino acids. CDR3 sequence reads: CSANNRGATDTQYF. The CDR3 nucleotides read TGCAGTGCAAACAACAGGGGGGCCACAGATACGCAGTATTTT.

The V gene is TRBV19, the J gene TRBJ1-6; D ambiguous. V lost 4 bases, J lost 6 bases, and 4 bases lay in between. CDR3 length equals 12 residues. From germline, CDR1 is LNHDA and CDR2 SQIVND (reference sequence). Here the CDR3 DNA reads TGTGCCAGTAGTACCTTTAATTCACCCCTCCACTTT. Its protein product is CASSTFNSPLHF.

The rearrangement links TRBV3-1 to TRBJ2-7; 13 bases are shared with TRBD2. The CDR3 runs to 16 residues. Germline CDR1 reads LGHDT; CDR2 reads YNNKEL (reference sequence). The junction had 3 bases not matched to a gene; V was cut back by 1 base and J by 3 bases. CDR3 sequence reads: CASSQGTSGGLYEQYF. CDR3 sequence (DNA): TGTGCCAGCAGCCAAGGGACTAGCGGGGGCCTCTACGAGCAGTACTTC.